What follows are 7 T cell receptor beta chains derived from one specimen sequenced in a study of blood T cell repertoires in COVID-19. Profiling relied on immunoSEQ multiplex PCR, and the TCRdb table lists in-frame clones only, not all of them. Among 200,000 to 250,000 clones, about 90% were seen once, and the ten largest hold less than 3.5%. Sequencing was done on a sample of peripheral blood. The receptors originated from a man aged 25 to 40 with COVID-19, enrolled during active disease.

This rearrangement joins TRBV11-2 to TRBJ2-1; D uncertain. The CDR3 contains 15 residues. Germline lookup yields CDR1 SGHAT and CDR2 FQNNGV. Trimming left V 2 bases short and J 0 bases short, with 8 bases between. CDR3 in DNA: TGTGCCAGCAGCTTATTTATCGGCTCCTACAATGAGCAGTTCTTC. Amino acids: CASSLFIGSYNEQFF.

The chain uses TRBV30 and TRBJ1-4, with unresolved D. Germline V gives CDR1 GTSNPN, CDR2 SVGIG (reference sequence). The ends were cut back, 0 bases at V and 7 bases at J, with 6 bases in the middle. There are 12 residues in the CDR3. This chain's CDR3 is CAWSVEGEKLFF. CDR3 nucleotide sequence: TGTGCCTGGAGTGTAGAGGGTGAAAAACTGTTTTTT.

The chain has TRBV11-2 and TRBJ2-7, with 11 bases aligning to TRBD1. Trimming cost V 3 bases and J 3 bases; bases outside gene matches: 4. Per the germline V gene, CDR1 is SGHAT and CDR2 is FQNNGV. CDR3 length: 15 amino acids. The CDR3 loop reads CASSFIGTGGYEQYF. CDR3 DNA sequence: TGTGCCAGCAGCTTCATAGGGACAGGGGGCTACGAGCAGTACTTC. Looking up the rest from reference TRBV11-2 and TRBJ2-7 gives the full variable domain: EAGVAQSPRYKIIEKRQSVAFWCNPISGHATLYWYQQILGQGPKLLIQFQNNGVVDDSQLPKDRFSAERLKGVDSTLKIQPAKLEDSAVYLCASSFIGTGGYEQYFGPGTRLTVT.

V gene TRBV2 combines with J gene TRBJ2-3, with D perhaps matching TRBD2 (5 bases). Germline V gene sequence: CDR1 SNHLY, CDR2 FYNNEI. V shed 4 bases and J shed 6 bases, with 14 bases lying between them. There are 14 residues in the CDR3. The CDR3 region has the DNA TGTGCCAGCAGTGGGGTTAGTAGCGCGGATACGCAGTATTTT. Protein: CASSGVSSADTQYF.

This clone was recorded once. V is TRBV7-9 and J is TRBJ1-6; no clear D. The CDR3 loop spans 15 amino acids. V was cut by 2 bases and J by 1 base, with 6 bases left in between. Germline loops: CDR1 SEHNR, CDR2 FQNEAQ (reference sequence). The CDR3 coding sequence is TGTGCCAGCAGCTTATTCGGGTCCTATAATTCACCCCTCCACTTT. Protein product: CASSLFGSYNSPLHF. Full variable domain (missing parts from reference TRBV7-9 and TRBJ1-6): DTGVSQNPRHKITKRGQNVTFRCDPISEHNRLYWYRQTLGQGPEFLTYFQNEAQLEKSRLLSDRFSAERPKGSFSTLEIQRTEQGDSAMYLCASSLFGSYNSPLHFGNGTRLTVT.

The chain employs TRBV25-1 and TRBJ1-4, with a weak D call TRBD1 (5 bases). This CDR3 is 13 amino acids long. Germline V gene sequence: CDR1 MGHDK, CDR2 SYGVNS. Trimming shortened V by 11 bases and J by 4 bases, and 14 bases separated the two germline ends. CDR3 sequence: CAAKGLGNEKLFF. The CDR3 DNA is TGTGCCGCCAAGGGGCTGGGTAATGAAAAACTGTTTTTT.

This clone was seen more than once but under ten times. The chain recombines TRBV18 with TRBJ2-2; no clear D. CDR3 size: 17 residues. V lost 7 bases, J lost 6 bases, and 24 bases lay in between. The V gene's germline CDR1 is KGHSH and CDR2 LQKENI. CDR3 DNA: TGTGCCAGCTTAAAGAATAGAGGCCTAACGGATGCCGGGGAGCTGTTTTTT. It codes for CASLKNRGLTDAGELFF.